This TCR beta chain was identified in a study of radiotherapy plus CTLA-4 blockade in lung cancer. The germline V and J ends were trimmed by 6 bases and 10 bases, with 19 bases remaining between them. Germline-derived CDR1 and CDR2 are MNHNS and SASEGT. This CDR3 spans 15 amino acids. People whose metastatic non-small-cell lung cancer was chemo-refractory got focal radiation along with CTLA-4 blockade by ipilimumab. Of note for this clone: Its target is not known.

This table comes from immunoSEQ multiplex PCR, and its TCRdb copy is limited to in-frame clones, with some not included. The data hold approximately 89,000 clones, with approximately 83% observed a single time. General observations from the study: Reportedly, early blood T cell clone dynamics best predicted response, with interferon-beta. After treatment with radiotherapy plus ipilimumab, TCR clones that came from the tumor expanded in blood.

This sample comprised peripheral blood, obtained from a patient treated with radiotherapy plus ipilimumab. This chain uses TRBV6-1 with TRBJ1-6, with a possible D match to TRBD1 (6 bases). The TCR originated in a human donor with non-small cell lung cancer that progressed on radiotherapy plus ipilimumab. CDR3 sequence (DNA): TGTGCCAGCAGCTCCTTGGACCTACAGGGATCACCCCTCCACTTT. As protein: CASSSLDLQGSPLHF.